This is a list of T cell receptor beta chains from one sample in a study of T cells after yellow fever vaccination. TCRdb passed the 5' RACE reads through MiXCR, listing each CDR3 protein once. The sample holds 25,000 to 30,000 distinct CDR3 sequences, approximately 4.8% seen once. Sequences were derived from PBMCs, either bulk or a sorted T-cell subset (CD4+, CD8+, memory, or dextramer-sorted; not recorded which), sampled on the day of the yellow fever booster vaccination. Receptors originate from a man younger than 35 who received the YFV17D yellow fever vaccine. The CDR3 runs from the conserved cysteine through the conserved F or W. D genes are given only for firm matches. Not every row has a clone size; where given, it reads once, few, many or a size class.

CDR3nt: TGTGCCAGCTCACCAAAACCGGAGGTCCCCGGGGAGCTGTTTTTT
CDR3aa: CASSPKPEVPGELFF
abundance: few
v_gene: TRBV18
j_gene: TRBJ2-2
d_gene: .

CDR3nt: TGTGCCACCAGTGGTGGAGAGACCCAGTACTTC
CDR3aa: CATSGGETQYF
abundance: many
v_gene: TRBV24-1
j_gene: TRBJ2-5
d_gene: .

CDR3nt: TGTGCCAGCAGTTTTCGGGGGGAGACCCAGTACTTC
CDR3aa: CASSFRGETQYF
abundance: once
v_gene: TRBV12-3/TRBV12-4
j_gene: TRBJ2-5
d_gene: .

CDR3nt: TGTGCCAGCAGCTTGACCGGGACAGTGAATTCACCCCTCCACTTT
CDR3aa: CASSLTGTVNSPLHF
abundance: many
v_gene: TRBV7-9
j_gene: TRBJ1-6
d_gene: TRBD1

CDR3nt: TGTGCCTGGAGTCGCGGGGGGGCCAGCTACGAGCAGTACTTC
CDR3aa: CAWSRGGASYEQYF
abundance: few
v_gene: TRBV30
j_gene: TRBJ2-7
d_gene: TRBD2

CDR3nt: TGTGCCAGCAGCCCAGGGACGACAGGGGCCCCCGGGGAGCTGTTTTTT
CDR3aa: CASSPGTTGAPGELFF
abundance: many
v_gene: TRBV7-2
j_gene: TRBJ2-2
d_gene: TRBD1

CDR3nt: TGTGCCAGCAGCCAAGGGGATCAGGGGGATCGTGGCTACACCTTC
CDR3aa: CASSQGDQGDRGYTF
abundance: many
v_gene: TRBV4-2
j_gene: TRBJ1-2
d_gene: TRBD1

CDR3nt: TGCGCCAGCACCCGGGGAGGGAACACTGAAGCTTTCTTT
CDR3aa: CASTRGGNTEAFF
abundance: many
v_gene: TRBV5-1
j_gene: TRBJ1-1
d_gene: .

CDR3nt: TGTGCCAGCAGCTCAGCGGGGACCCAAGAGACCCAGTACTTC
CDR3aa: CASSSAGTQETQYF
abundance: .
v_gene: TRBV7-2
j_gene: TRBJ2-5
d_gene: TRBD2

CDR3nt: TGTGCCAGCTCAGACAGGGTTTTGGGGATGAACACTGAAGCTTTCTTT
CDR3aa: CASSDRVLGMNTEAFF
abundance: few
v_gene: TRBV18
j_gene: TRBJ1-1
d_gene: TRBD1

CDR3nt: TGTGCCAGCAGTTATAGCTCCGGGACCGAGAACACTGAAGCTTTCTTT
CDR3aa: CASSYSSGTENTEAFF
abundance: many
v_gene: TRBV6-5
j_gene: TRBJ1-1
d_gene: .

CDR3nt: TGTGCCAGCAGCCAAGAATGGTCCGTCGACGAGCAGTACTTC
CDR3aa: CASSQEWSVDEQYF
abundance: many
v_gene: TRBV4-2
j_gene: TRBJ2-7
d_gene: .

CDR3nt: TGTGCCACCAGCAGACACCGAGCGACAGATACGCAGTATTTT
CDR3aa: CATSRHRATDTQYF
abundance: many
v_gene: TRBV15
j_gene: TRBJ2-3
d_gene: .

CDR3nt: TGTGCCAGCAGCCCTGGGGGCTACGAGCAGTACTTC
CDR3aa: CASSPGGYEQYF
abundance: many
v_gene: TRBV7-6
j_gene: TRBJ2-7
d_gene: .

CDR3nt: TGTGCCAGCAGCTTAGAAAGGAAGACCCAGTACTTC
CDR3aa: CASSLERKTQYF
abundance: many
v_gene: TRBV7-9
j_gene: TRBJ2-5
d_gene: .

CDR3nt: TGCGCCAGCAGCTTGGCCCTGGACGATGAGCAGTTCTTC
CDR3aa: CASSLALDDEQFF
abundance: many
v_gene: TRBV5-1
j_gene: TRBJ2-1
d_gene: .

CDR3nt: TGTGCCAGCAGACTTACAACTGGAAACACCATATATTTT
CDR3aa: CASRLTTGNTIYF
abundance: many
v_gene: TRBV7-9
j_gene: TRBJ1-3
d_gene: .